This T cell receptor (beta chain) came from a study of human T cells and chemical hapten exposure. Broader study findings: Alopecia was present in the donors, so their immune response may differ from healthy people's.

Germline V lookup: CDR1 LGHDT, CDR2 YNNKEL (reference sequence). Trimming removed 2 bases at V and 4 bases at J, with 11 bases between. CDR3 length equals 14 residues. TCRdb reprocessed the RACE reads with MiXCR, giving one entry per CDR3 protein. The sample holds 180,000 or so distinct CDR3 sequences, 13% to 15% seen once. Time point meaning: patch test 1, 2 weeks after DPC sensitization. Treatment given: therapeutic diphenylcyclopropenone sensitization with weekly scalp DPC. The sample holds many counts of this clonotype. Its specificity is unknown. This receptor was identified in a woman aged 25 to 45 with alopecia areata. Some clones in this sample may be carry-over from other donors' samples. Material: whole blood, obtained in connection with sensitization to the hapten diphenylcyclopropenone (DPC). The V and J genes are TRBV3-1 and TRBJ1-1; D is ambiguous. The CDR3 protein is CASSQSEGLTEAFF. CDR3 DNA sequence: TGTGCCAGCAGCCAATCGGAAGGGCTCACTGAAGCTTTCTTT.